The entry that follows covers one T cell receptor (beta chain) sequence. What it binds is not known. The primer mix had 60 Vbeta and 13 Jbeta primers. The protocol was immunoSEQ multiplex PCR, while the TCRdb copy is restricted to in-frame clones and leaves out a portion. Of around 130,000 clones in the sample, approximately 80% were seen once. CDR3 length: 14 amino acids. Trimming shortened V by 0 bases and J by 7 bases, and 13 bases separated the two germline ends. In germline, CDR1 is SGHRS, CDR2 YFSETQ. This cohort consisted of healthy bone marrow donors. This specimen belongs to a study of cytomegalovirus exposure and HLA in healthy donors. Notes on the study in general: An observed cluster of highly shared sequence variants was recorded as a likely sequencing artifact.

The genes are TRBV5-1 and TRBJ1-1; TRBD1 might be the D (5 bases). The specimen was PBMCs. The sequence was obtained from a man aged 35-49 years in good health and CMV-seronegative. In DNA, the CDR3 is TGCGCCAGCAGCTTGGGGGGACCGGGGGATGAAGCTTTCTTT. Translated: CASSLGGPGDEAFF.